The rows below give T cell receptor beta chains drawn from one sample of a study of cytomegalovirus exposure and HLA in healthy donors. Method: immunoSEQ multiplex PCR; TCRdb's copy keeps in-frame clones and lacks some. The sample holds approximately 100,000 clones; about four fifths are singletons and the top ten take 4.1%. Input material: PBMCs. These receptors originate from a woman between 35 and 50 years old in good health and CMV-seropositive. CDR3s include the opening cysteine and the closing phenylalanine or tryptophan. A D gene is named only where the DNA matches it firmly. Rows give clone size only sometimes, using once, few, many, or a class for an expanded clone.

TRBV15,TRBJ2-3,-,TRBD1,CATSSRQGSTDTQYF,TGTGCCACCAGCAGCCGACAGGGAAGCACAGATACGCAGTATTTT
TRBV7-6,TRBJ2-7,-,-,CASSLESGWYEQYF,TGTGCCAGCAGCTTAGAAAGTGGTTGGTACGAGCAGTACTTC
TRBV4-1,TRBJ1-4,-,-,CASRLGWGATNEKLFF,TGCGCCAGCAGACTGGGGTGGGGGGCAACTAATGAAAAACTGTTTTTT
TRBV5-1,TRBJ2-5,-,-,CASSPNGLQETQYF,TGCGCCAGCAGCCCCAACGGGTTACAAGAGACCCAGTACTTC
TRBV18,TRBJ2-7,-,-,CASSPQGAYEQYF,TGTGCCAGCTCCCCACAGGGAGCGTACGAGCAGTACTTC
TRBV2,TRBJ2-3,-,-,CASMEITDTQYF,TGTGCCAGCATGGAGATCACAGATACGCAGTATTTT
TRBV13,TRBJ1-2,-,-,CASSGRGQRSLRNYGYTF,TGTGCCAGCAGCGGCAGAGGACAGAGATCTCTAAGGAACTATGGCTACACCTTC
TRBV2,TRBJ2-3,once,-,CASTSGTDTQYF,TGTGCCAGCACGAGCGGCACAGATACGCAGTATTTT
TRBV10-3,TRBJ1-4,-,TRBD1,CAISEGTGNEKLFF,TGTGCCATCAGTGAGGGGACAGGAAATGAAAAACTGTTTTTT
TRBV29-1,TRBJ1-4,-,TRBD1,CSVGGDSGEKLFF,TGCAGCGTTGGGGGGGACAGTGGGGAAAAACTGTTTTTT
TRBV7-6,TRBJ1-1,-,-,CASSTPNTEAFF,TGTGCCAGCAGCACACCAAACACTGAAGCTTTCTTT
TRBV10-3,TRBJ1-1,-,-,CAISEYIPNTEAFF,TGTGCCATCAGTGAGTACATTCCTAACACTGAAGCTTTCTTT
TRBV6-5,TRBJ2-5,-,-,CASSYRDNSETQYF,TGTGCCAGCAGTTATCGGGACAACTCAGAGACCCAGTACTTC
TRBV28,TRBJ1-5,-,-,CASNLRGTNQPQHF,TGTGCCAGCAATTTGCGGGGTACCAATCAGCCCCAGCATTTT
TRBV2,TRBJ2-7,few,TRBD2,CASHGLAGSEQYF,TGTGCCAGCCACGGACTAGCGGGCTCCGAGCAGTACTTC
TRBV15,TRBJ2-7,-,TRBD2,CATSRDRLAGVGEQYF,TGTGCCACCAGCAGAGACCGGCTAGCGGGAGTTGGGGAGCAGTACTTC
TRBV28,TRBJ2-7,-,-,CASSFRAARSYEQYF,TGTGCCAGCAGTTTCAGAGCGGCACGATCCTACGAGCAGTACTTC
TRBV7-3,TRBJ2-2,-,TRBD2,CASRLLADTGELFF,TGTGCCAGCAGGCTGCTAGCGGACACCGGGGAGCTGTTTTTT
TRBV5-4,TRBJ2-5,-,-,CASSLALGGGEGQETQYF,TGTGCCAGCAGCTTGGCCCTGGGTGGCGGTGAAGGCCAAGAGACCCAGTACTTC
TRBV2,TRBJ2-5,once,-,CASSERGETQYF,TGTGCCAGCAGTGAACGAGGAGAGACCCAGTACTTC
TRBV6-5,TRBJ2-2,-,-,CASGLFGELFF,TGTGCCAGCGGACTGTTCGGGGAGCTGTTTTTT
TRBV29-1,TRBJ2-1,-,TRBD2,CSVEGAGDDNEQFF,TGCAGCGTTGAGGGAGCGGGAGATGATAATGAGCAGTTCTTC
TRBV28,TRBJ2-5,-,TRBD2,CASSSPGLAVKETQYF,TGTGCCAGCAGTTCTCCGGGACTAGCGGTTAAAGAGACCCAGTACTTC
TRBV10-3,TRBJ2-3,-,-,CAISGRTDTQYF,TGTGCCATCAGTGGGCGCACAGATACGCAGTATTTT
TRBV2,TRBJ2-2,-,TRBD2,CASSRLAGTGELFF,TGTGCCAGCTCCCGGTTAGCGGGGACCGGGGAGCTGTTTTTT
TRBV19,TRBJ1-2,-,-,CASSIGVGSYGYTF,TGTGCCAGTAGTATTGGTGTGGGCAGCTATGGCTACACCTTC
TRBV4-1,TRBJ1-1,-,TRBD1,CASSPTGTANTEAFF,TGCGCCAGCAGCCCTACCGGGACAGCCAACACTGAAGCTTTCTTT
TRBV5-1,TRBJ1-1,-,TRBD1,CASSMTGVNAEAFF,TGCGCCAGCAGCATGACAGGGGTGAACGCTGAAGCTTTCTTT
TRBV11-3,TRBJ2-1,few,-,CASSLTGFHEQFF,TGTGCCAGCAGCCTTACAGGGTTCCATGAGCAGTTCTTC
TRBV18,TRBJ2-1,once,-,CASSRRDTPRENEQFF,TGTGCCAGCTCCCGCCGGGACACCCCCCGAGAGAATGAGCAGTTCTTC
TRBV9,TRBJ1-1,-,TRBD1,CASSSHSGQGAGTEAFF,TGTGCCAGCAGCTCCCATTCGGGACAGGGGGCAGGTACTGAAGCTTTCTTT
TRBV11-2,TRBJ2-7,-,-,CASSLEKSEQYF,TGTGCCAGCAGCTTAGAAAAGAGCGAGCAGTACTTC
TRBV2,TRBJ2-1,-,-,CASILLGGEQFF,TGTGCCAGCATTCTGTTGGGAGGTGAGCAGTTCTTC
TRBV6-1,TRBJ2-7,-,TRBD2,CASSLSSGVSYEQYF,TGTGCCAGCAGTTTATCTAGCGGAGTCTCCTACGAGCAGTACTTC
TRBV19,TRBJ2-7,few,TRBD1,CASSDYRGEQYF,TGTGCCAGTAGTGACTACAGGGGAGAGCAGTACTTC
TRBV4-1,TRBJ2-1,once,-,CASSQFVLDSSYNEQFF,TGCGCCAGCAGCCAATTCGTACTGGACAGCTCCTACAATGAGCAGTTCTTC
TRBV4-2,TRBJ2-1,-,-,CASSQGQGGPYNEQFF,TGTGCCAGCAGTCAAGGGCAGGGTGGCCCCTACAATGAGCAGTTCTTC
TRBV11-3,TRBJ2-2,-,-,CASSSRKGRELFF,TGTGCCAGCAGCTCCAGGAAGGGGAGGGAGCTGTTTTTT
TRBV6-1,TRBJ2-7,-,TRBD2,CASTRTSGSADEQYF,TGTGCCAGCACTCGGACTAGCGGGAGCGCCGACGAGCAGTACTTC
TRBV5-1,TRBJ2-7,medium-sized,-,CASSYGQEQYF,TGCGCCAGCAGCTACGGACAAGAGCAGTACTTC
TRBV7-3,TRBJ2-1,-,-,CASSLFGSGSYNEQFF,TGTGCCAGCAGCTTATTCGGGAGTGGGTCCTACAATGAGCAGTTCTTC
TRBV4-2,TRBJ2-7,-,TRBD2,CASSQDVPGTSESYEQYF,TGTGCCAGCAGCCAAGACGTTCCCGGGACTAGCGAATCCTACGAGCAGTACTTC
TRBV5-6,TRBJ2-7,-,-,CASSSRDPYEQYF,TGTGCCAGCAGCTCCAGGGATCCCTACGAGCAGTACTTC
TRBV11-3,TRBJ2-1,-,TRBD1,CASSRAGGSYNEQFF,TGTGCCAGCTCCCGAGCAGGGGGCTCCTACAATGAGCAGTTCTTC
TRBV10-3,TRBJ2-3,-,TRBD2,CAISVSSGESTDTQYF,TGTGCCATCAGTGTTTCTAGCGGGGAAAGCACAGATACGCAGTATTTT
TRBV7-7,TRBJ2-3,once,-,CASSPVQADTQYF,TGTGCTAGCAGCCCGGTCCAGGCAGATACGCAGTATTTT
TRBV18,TRBJ2-3,few,-,CASSTTGLTDTQYF,TGTGCCAGCTCCACAACAGGGCTCACAGATACGCAGTATTTT
TRBV7-9,TRBJ2-1,-,TRBD2,CASSLMLAGANEQFF,TGTGCCAGCAGCTTAATGCTAGCGGGAGCAAATGAGCAGTTCTTC
TRBV2,TRBJ2-2,-,TRBD1,CASSEQGVETGELFF,TGTGCCAGCAGTGAACAGGGGGTTGAAACCGGGGAGCTGTTTTTT
TRBV7-9,TRBJ2-2,-,TRBD2,CASSLFSGSAGELFF,TGTGCCAGCAGCTTGTTTAGCGGGAGTGCCGGGGAGCTGTTTTTT
TRBV5-8,TRBJ1-1,once,-,CASSAQGTEAFF,TGTGCCAGCAGCGCACAGGGCACTGAAGCTTTCTTT
TRBV6-1,TRBJ2-7,once,TRBD2,CASRFLAGHNYEQYF,TGTGCCAGCAGGTTTCTAGCGGGCCATAACTACGAGCAGTACTTC
TRBV5-1,TRBJ2-3,-,-,CASSFGGIETDTQYF,TGCGCCAGCAGCTTTGGGGGGATTGAAACAGATACGCAGTATTTT
TRBV5-6,TRBJ2-2,few,-,CASSLDGLTGELFF,TGTGCCAGCAGCTTGGACGGTCTCACCGGGGAGCTGTTTTTT
TRBV4-2,TRBJ2-1,-,TRBD2,CASSQGEGPYNEQFF,TGTGCCAGCAGCCAAGGGGAGGGCCCCTACAATGAGCAGTTCTTC
TRBV27,TRBJ1-5,-,TRBD1,CASSLQGQYSNQPQHF,TGTGCCAGCAGTTTGCAGGGACAGTATAGCAATCAGCCCCAGCATTTT
TRBV5-6,TRBJ1-4,-,-,CASSRMGATNEKLFF,TGTGCCAGCAGCCGGATGGGAGCAACTAATGAAAAACTGTTTTTT
TRBV27,TRBJ1-4,few,-,CASSATGTQKLFF,TGTGCCAGCAGTGCCACCGGGACACAAAAACTGTTTTTT
TRBV2,TRBJ2-3,-,TRBD1,CASSTGGREYF,TGTGCCAGCAGCACAGGGGGAAGAGAGTATTTT